The next 10 T cell receptor beta chains were all read from a single sample in a study of T and B cells in COVID-19 patients. TRB was amplified from approximately 250-480 ng of blood genomic DNA. Multiplex PCR with BIOMED2 TRB-A/B primer pools amplified TRB rearrangements. From the multiplex PCR reads, TCRdb called clonotypes with MiXCR, one entry per CDR3 protein. The sample has roughly 4,700 distinct CDR3 sequences, 28% seen once. Sequencing used blood. Every receptor here comes from a human donor with active COVID-19.

By sample fraction, this clonotype is medium-sized. The chain couples TRBV14 to TRBJ2-3; D remains unclear. V gave up 3 bases and J gave up 1 base, with 8 bases separating them. Germline V gene lookup returns CDR1 SGHDN and CDR2 FVKESK. This CDR3 has 14 residues. CDR3 DNA sequence: TGTGCCAGCAGCCAGACCGCGGGCACAGATACGCAGTATTTT. Translated, it gives CASSQTAGTDTQYF.

In its sample, this clonotype ranks as medium-sized. The chain recombines TRBV27 with TRBJ2-6, with D hard to call. CDR1 is MNHEY, CDR2 SMNVEV, per germline (reference sequence). The ends were cut back, 4 bases at V and 4 bases at J, with 11 bases in the middle. CDR3 length: 15 amino acids. The CDR3 DNA reads TGTGCCAGCAGTTGGGGAAAAATCGGGGCCAACGTCCTGACTTTC. This codes for CASSWGKIGANVLTF.

Worth noting for this clonotype: This could be a read error, since a much larger clone is one nucleotide away. The V and J genes are TRBV5-4 and TRBJ1-1; unclear D gene. Looked up from germline, CDR1 is SGHNT and CDR2 is YYREEE (reference sequence). The CDR3 consists of 15 residues. In nucleotides, the CDR3 is TGTGCCAGCAGCTTGGCCGGAGGAGTGAACACTGAACCTTTCTTT. It is translated as CASSLAGGVNTEPFF.

V usage is TRBV5-6 and J usage is TRBJ1-1, with D unclear. V gave up 3 bases and J gave up 0 bases, with 21 bases separating them. This CDR3 comprises 18 residues. The germline gives CDR1 SGHDT, CDR2 YYEEEE. The CDR3 loop is CASSSKGSGPSLNTEAFF. The CDR3 DNA reads TGTGCCAGCAGCTCGAAAGGGTCGGGCCCTTCTTTGAACACTGAAGCTTTCTTT.

This CDR3 reads CASSFDRGPMNTEAFF. As DNA, the CDR3 is TGTGCCAGCAGCTTCGACAGGGGCCCTATGAACACTGAAGCTTTCTTT. The rearrangement links TRBV7-9 to TRBJ1-1, with 8 nucleotides matching TRBD1. Per germline, CDR1 SEHNR and CDR2 FQNEAQ (reference sequence). V was clipped by 3 bases and J by 0 bases; unmatched bases: 6. The CDR3 is 16 amino acids.

The genes are TRBV7-9 and TRBJ2-2; TRBD2 aligns across 7 bases. V was clipped by 3 bases and J by 0 bases; unmatched bases: 4. Per the germline V gene, CDR1 is SEHNR and CDR2 is FQNEAQ (reference sequence). The CDR3 is 16 residues long. CDR3 coding DNA: TGTGCCAGCAGCTTGATTAGCGGGTCGAACACCGGGGAGCTGTTTTTT. The encoded protein is CASSLISGSNTGELFF.

The rearrangement links TRBV6-5 to TRBJ1-5; D might be TRBD1 (5 bases). From germline, CDR1 is MNHEY and CDR2 SVGAGI. V was trimmed by 4 bases and J by 4 bases, leaving 14 bases between them. The CDR3 has 15 residues. CDR3 nucleotide sequence: TGTGCCAGCAGTTTAGGGGCTATTGGGAATCAGCCCCAGCATTTT. As protein: CASSLGAIGNQPQHF.

Details on this clonotype: It may be a read error: a sequence one base away is much more abundant. The J gene is TRBJ2-7, the V gene TRBV6-5, with 7 bases identical to TRBD2. This CDR3 comprises 16 residues. From germline, CDR1 is MNHEY and CDR2 SVGAGI. V shed 6 bases, J shed 5 bases, and the junction held 16 bases outside the gene matches. As DNA, the CDR3 is TGTGCCAGCAGCTCCCCCTGGACTAGAGGGAGAAACGAGCAGTACTTC. Translated, it gives CASSSPWTRGRNEQYF.

This chain connects TRBV6-5 to TRBJ1-3; the D gene is possibly TRBD1 (6 bases). CDR1 is MNHEY, CDR2 SVGAGI, per germline. The germline V and J ends were trimmed by 5 bases and 4 bases, with 18 bases remaining between them. The CDR3 covers 16 residues. This CDR3 is CASSRSDRLTGNTIYF. CDR3 DNA sequence: TGTGCCAGCAGTCGGAGTGACAGGCTTACGGGAAACACCATATATTTT.

This clonotype qualifies as large (0.1 to 1%). This chain uses TRBV29-1 with TRBJ2-7; 10 bases are a match to TRBD1. CDR1 and CDR2 (germline): SQVTM, ANQGSEA. V dropped 5 bases and J dropped 6; count of bases not matched to a gene: 10. The CDR3 is 14 amino acids. The DNA for the CDR3 is TGCAGCGTTTCGATGCGGACAGGGGGGGGCGAGCAGTACTTC. Protein product: CSVSMRTGGGEQYF.